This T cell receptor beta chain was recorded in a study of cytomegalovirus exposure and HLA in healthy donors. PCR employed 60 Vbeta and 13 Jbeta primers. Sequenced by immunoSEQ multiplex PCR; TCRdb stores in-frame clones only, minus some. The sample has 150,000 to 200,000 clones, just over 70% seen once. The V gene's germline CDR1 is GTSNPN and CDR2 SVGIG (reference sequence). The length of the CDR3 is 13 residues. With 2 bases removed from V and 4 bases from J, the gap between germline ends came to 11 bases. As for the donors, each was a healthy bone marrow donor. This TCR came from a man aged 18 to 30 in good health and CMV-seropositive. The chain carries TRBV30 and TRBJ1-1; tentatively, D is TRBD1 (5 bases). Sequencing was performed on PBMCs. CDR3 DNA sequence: TGTGCCTGGAGTAAGGGGCGAGCCACTGAAGCTTTCTTT. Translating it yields CAWSKGRATEAFF.